The rows below give T cell receptor beta chains drawn from one sample of a study of blood T cell repertoires in COVID-19. Sequencing was performed with immunoSEQ multiplex PCR; in TCRdb, only in-frame clones are kept and a portion is missing. Here the sample spans approximately 240,000 clones, approximately 86% being singletons. The material sequenced was PBMCs or T cells enriched from blood (not recorded which). The source is a woman aged 30 to 39 with acute COVID-19. Both conserved end residues are part of each CDR3. D genes are given only for firm matches. Some rows mark clone size as missing; the rest say once, few, many or name a class of expanded clone.

TRBV10-1	.	TRBJ1-1	.	TGCGCCAGCAGTGAGCGGAGGACTGCCCTCTGGGGGGTTGAAGCTTTCTTT	CASSERRTALWGVEAFF
TRBV19	few	TRBJ2-1	.	TGTGCCAGTAGTATATCGAGTTACAATGAGCAGTTCTTC	CASSISSYNEQFF
TRBV13	once	TRBJ1-5	TRBD1	TGTGCCAGCAGCCAGAAGGACAGGGGCGGTCAGCCCCAGCATTTT	CASSQKDRGGQPQHF
TRBV5-4	.	TRBJ1-2	TRBD1	TGTGCCAGCAGCTTGAACTGGGACAGGGGGAATGGCTACACCTTC	CASSLNWDRGNGYTF
TRBV7-8	.	TRBJ1-1	.	TGTGCCAGCAGCTTAGTTTCAGGGAACACTGAAGCTTTCTTT	CASSLVSGNTEAFF
TRBV4-3	.	TRBJ2-7	.	TGCGCCAGCAGCCAGAGGACAGCCGGACCATTCACCAGCCTATACGAGCAGTACTTC	CASSQRTAGPFTSLYEQYF
TRBV6-2/TRBV6-3	.	TRBJ2-1	.	.	CASSSSAGGEQFF
TRBV27	.	TRBJ1-6	TRBD1	TGTGCCAGCAGACGTAAGGGGGGGACAGGGATTGATAATTCACCCCTCCACTTT	CASRRKGGTGIDNSPLHF
TRBV6-2/TRBV6-3	once	TRBJ2-3	TRBD2	TGTGCCAGCAGTTACAACCTCAGGGTAGCGGGGTCGTTAGATACGCAGTATTTT	CASSYNLRVAGSLDTQYF
TRBV2	.	TRBJ2-5	.	TGTGCCAGCAGTGGGATTCAGGGCCTCGGAGAGACCCAGTACTTC	CASSGIQGLGETQYF